A selection of T cell receptor beta chains follows, all from one sample in a study of response to subunit inactivated influenza vaccine. Using its own MiXCR run on the RT-PCR reads, TCRdb lists one record per CDR3 protein. Of about 650,000 distinct CDR3 sequences in the sample, less than 20% are singletons; the top ten hold 9.5% to 13%. The specimen was PBMCs from blood, collected roughly 12 days after vaccination. Receptors originate from a middle-aged man who received an inactivated influenza vaccine. Each CDR3 is given with its conserved first and last residue. D genes are given only for firm matches. Part of the rows lack a size; the others show once, few, many or a class for expanded clones.

clone_size | d_call | cdr3_length | j_call | v_call | cdr3_aa | cdr3_nt
- | - | 15 | TRBJ2-1 | TRBV7-2 | CTSSLGARSGNEQFF | TGTACCAGCAGCTTAGGAGCTAGAAGTGGCAATGAGCAGTTCTTC
- | - | 14 | TRBJ2-7 | TRBV28 | CASSLSPGGYEQYF | TGTGCCAGCAGTTTAAGTCCTGGCGGGTACGAGCAGTACTTC
- | TRBD2 | 16 | TRBJ2-1 | TRBV11-2 | CASSSHSGLAGNEQFF | TGTGCCAGCAGCTCCCACTCCGGACTAGCGGGAAATGAGCAGTTCTTC
many | TRBD1 | 15 | TRBJ2-3 | TRBV5-6 | CASSRQGAGTDTQYF | TGTGCCAGCAGTCGACAGGGGGCTGGGACAGATACGCAGTATTTT
few | - | 14 | TRBJ1-2 | TRBV5-1 | CASSLEWGGGGYTF | TGCGCCAGCAGCTTGGAGTGGGGCGGCGGTGGCTACACCTTC
- | TRBD1 | 14 | TRBJ2-7 | TRBV19 | CASSDRDRRYEQYF | TGTGCCAGTAGTGACCGGGACAGGCGCTACGAGCAGTACTTC
few | - | 14 | TRBJ2-7 | TRBV20-1 | CSARDRDWGYEQYF | TGCAGTGCTAGAGACCGGGACTGGGGTTACGAGCAGTACTTC
- | - | 14 | TRBJ1-2 | TRBV30 | CAWSGGELRYGYTF | TGTGCCTGGAGTGGGGGGGAGCTTCGGTATGGCTACACCTTC
- | TRBD1 | 17 | TRBJ2-6 | TRBV6-1 | CASSQDRGQSGANVLTF | TGTGCCAGCAGTCAGGACAGGGGGCAATCTGGGGCCAACGTCCTGACTTTC
few | TRBD2 | 15 | TRBJ2-3 | TRBV10-3 | CAIRVSSGSPDTQYF | TGTGCCATCAGGGTATCTAGCGGGAGCCCAGATACGCAGTATTTT
few | TRBD1 | 12 | TRBJ1-2 | TRBV20-1 | CSATDRNYGYTF | TGCAGTGCTACGGACAGGAACTATGGCTACACCTTC